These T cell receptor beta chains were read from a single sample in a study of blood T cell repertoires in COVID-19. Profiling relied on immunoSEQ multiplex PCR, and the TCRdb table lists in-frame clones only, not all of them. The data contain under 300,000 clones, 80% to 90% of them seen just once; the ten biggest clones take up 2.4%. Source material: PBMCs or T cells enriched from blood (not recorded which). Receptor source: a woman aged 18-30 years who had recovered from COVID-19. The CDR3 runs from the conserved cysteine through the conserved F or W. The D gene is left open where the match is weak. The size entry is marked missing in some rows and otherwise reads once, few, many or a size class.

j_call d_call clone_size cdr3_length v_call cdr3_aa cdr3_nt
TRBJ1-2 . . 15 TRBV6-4 CASSRFEGGAGGYTF TGTGCCAGCAGCCGATTCGAGGGGGGGGCTGGCGGCTACACCTTC
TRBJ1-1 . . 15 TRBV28 CASSPLGKAGTEAFF TGTGCCAGCAGTCCCCTGGGCAAAGCGGGCACTGAAGCTTTCTTT
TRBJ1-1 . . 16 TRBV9 CASSAQPGLSVTEAFF TGTGCCAGCAGCGCCCAGCCGGGACTTTCGGTCACTGAAGCTTTCTTT
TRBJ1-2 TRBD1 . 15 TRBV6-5 CASSSWDRGDYGYTF TGTGCCAGCAGCAGTTGGGACAGGGGGGACTATGGCTACACCTTC
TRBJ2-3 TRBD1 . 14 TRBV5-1 CASSGSSGGAAQYF TGCGCCAGCAGCGGGTCGTCAGGGGGCGCAGCGCAGTATTTT
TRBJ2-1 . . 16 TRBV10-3 CAINGGGRGGYNEQFF TGTGCCATCAATGGTGGGGGCAGGGGAGGGTACAATGAGCAGTTCTTC
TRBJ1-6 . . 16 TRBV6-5 CASSYRDTSYNSPLHF TGTGCCAGCAGTTACCGGGACACCTCCTATAATTCACCCCTCCACTTT
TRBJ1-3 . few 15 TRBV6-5 CASSYRGFSGNTIYF TGTGCCAGCAGTTACAGGGGCTTCTCCGGAAACACCATATATTTT
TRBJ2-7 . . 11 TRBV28 CATNTRVEQYF TGTGCCACTAACACGCGGGTGGAGCAGTACTTC
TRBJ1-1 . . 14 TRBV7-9 CASSLRGESTEAFF TGTGCCAGCAGTCTGCGGGGCGAGAGCACTGAAGCTTTCTTT
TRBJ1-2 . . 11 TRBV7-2 CASSFRAGYTF TGTGCCAGCAGCTTCAGGGCTGGCTACACCTTC
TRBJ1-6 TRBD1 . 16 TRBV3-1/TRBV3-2 CASSHFPGGNNSPLHF TGTGCCAGCAGCCACTTCCCAGGGGGGAATAATTCACCCCTCCACTTT
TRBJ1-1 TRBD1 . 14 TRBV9 CASSSGTGNTEAFF TGTGCCAGCAGCTCCGGGACAGGGAACACTGAAGCTTTCTTT
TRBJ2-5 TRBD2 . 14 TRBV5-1 CASRLAGGQETQYF TGCGCCAGCAGACTAGCGGGGGGTCAAGAGACCCAGTACTTC
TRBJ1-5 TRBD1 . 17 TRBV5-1 CASSYPGQGRINQPQHF TGCGCCAGCAGCTACCCGGGACAGGGGAGGATAAATCAGCCCCAGCATTTT
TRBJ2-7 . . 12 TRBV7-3 CASSFPGGEQYF TGTGCCAGCAGCTTTCCCGGGGGCGAGCAGTACTTC
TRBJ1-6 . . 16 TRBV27 CASTLSPGVGMSPLHF TGTGCCAGCACCCTAAGTCCGGGGGTGGGGATGTCACCCCTCCACTTT
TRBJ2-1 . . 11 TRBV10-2 CASSEGAHQFF TGCGCCAGCAGTGAGGGAGCACACCAGTTCTTC
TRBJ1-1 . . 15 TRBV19 CASSIVQVGNTEAFF TGTGCCAGTAGTATAGTCCAGGTGGGGAACACTGAAGCTTTCTTT
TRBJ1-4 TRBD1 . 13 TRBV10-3 CAIKDRVGEKLFF TGTGCCATCAAAGACAGGGTGGGTGAAAAACTGTTTTTT
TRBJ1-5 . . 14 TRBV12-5 CASGSYLENQPQHF TGTGCTAGTGGGTCCTATCTAGAGAATCAGCCCCAGCATTTT
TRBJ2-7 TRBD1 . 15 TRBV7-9 CASSPTGTGGHEQYF TGTGCCAGCAGCCCAACCGGGACAGGGGGCCACGAGCAGTACTTC
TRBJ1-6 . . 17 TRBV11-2 CASSFPVLPFDNSPLHF TGTGCCAGCAGCTTTCCGGTTTTACCATTTGATAATTCACCCCTCCACTTT
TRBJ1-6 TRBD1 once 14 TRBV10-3 CAIRSGTGVSPLHF TGTGCCATCAGGTCCGGGACAGGGGTTTCACCCCTCCACTTT
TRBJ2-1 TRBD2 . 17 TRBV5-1 CASSLAPLAGGYNEQFF TGCGCCAGCAGCTTGGCTCCACTAGCGGGGGGCTACAATGAGCAGTTCTTC
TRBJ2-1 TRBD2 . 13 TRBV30 CAWSYLAGVEQFF TGTGCCTGGAGTTATCTAGCGGGAGTTGAGCAGTTCTTC
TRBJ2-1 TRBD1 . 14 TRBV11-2 CASSLGTGGGEQFF TGTGCCAGCAGCTTAGGGACAGGGGGCGGTGAGCAGTTCTTC
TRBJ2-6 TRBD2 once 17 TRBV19 CASSMGLAGLSVNVLTF TGTGCCAGTAGTATGGGACTAGCGGGGCTGAGTGTCAACGTCCTGACTTTC
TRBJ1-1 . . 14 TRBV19 CASTYRMKNTEAFF TGTGCCAGTACGTACAGGATGAAGAACACTGAAGCTTTCTTT
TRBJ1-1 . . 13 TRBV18 CASSPGGAAEAFF TGTGCCAGCTCACCAGGGGGCGCAGCTGAAGCTTTCTTT
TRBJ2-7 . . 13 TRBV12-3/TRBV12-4 CASTSAGRYEQYF TGTGCCAGCACGTCTGCAGGGCGATACGAGCAGTACTTC
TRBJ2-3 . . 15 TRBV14 CASSQRGGITDTQYF TGTGCCAGCAGCCAAAGGGGGGGGATAACAGATACGCAGTATTTT
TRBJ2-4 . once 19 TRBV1 CTSSQMGTSGGLAKNIQYF TGCACCAGCAGCCAAATGGGGACTAGCGGGGGGTTAGCCAAAAACATTCAGTACTTC
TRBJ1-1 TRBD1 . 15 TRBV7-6 CASSPRTGQNTEAFF TGTGCCAGCAGCCCGCGGACAGGTCAGAACACTGAAGCTTTCTTT
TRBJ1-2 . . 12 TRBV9 CASSREDYGYTF TGTGCCAGCAGTCGGGAGGACTATGGCTACACCTTC
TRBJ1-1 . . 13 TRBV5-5 CASSKTGNTEAFF TGTGCCAGCAGCAAAACAGGGAACACTGAAGCTTTCTTT
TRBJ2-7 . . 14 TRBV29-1 CSVEETGKAYEQYF TGCAGCGTTGAAGAGACAGGTAAAGCCTACGAGCAGTACTTC
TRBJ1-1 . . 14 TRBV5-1 CASSSDSRGTEAFF TGCGCCAGCAGCTCGGACTCTAGAGGAACTGAAGCTTTCTTT
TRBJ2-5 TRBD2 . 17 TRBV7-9 CASSPPPGRGGRETQYF TGTGCCAGCAGCCCCCCCCCGGGGCGGGGGGGTAGGGAGACCCAGTACTTC